The clone carrying this T cell receptor (beta chain) was observed at least ten times. What it binds is not known. General study findings and limits: The TCR gene usage of tumor memory CD4+ T cells clustered together with blood and lymph node memory CD4+ cells and with lymph node naive CD4+ cells. Whole repertoires were not studied in the larger cohort, only one V-J beta rearrangement. Tumor Treg TCRs overlapped most with tumor naive CD4+ cells.

Cells sorted as Tregs were CD4+, CD25+ and CD127-/low. From germline, CDR1 is MGHRA and CDR2 YSYEKL. V lost 5 bases and J lost 8; bases outside the gene matches: 9. CDR3 size: 14 residues. Constant-region reverse primers amplified full-length variable regions, followed by semi-nested Nested Universal Primer A PCR. TCRdb re-called the 5' RACE reads with MiXCR, one entry per CDR3 protein. Here the sample spans tens of thousands of distinct CDR3 sequences, roughly 28% being singletons. Sequencing was done on a sample of tumor-infiltrating Tregs sorted from the breast tumor. The clonotype originates from a female donor with breast cancer. The chain joins TRBV4-1 to TRBJ1-2; 9 bases are a match to TRBD1. The CDR3 region is CASSYTGQGKGYTF. The CDR3 nucleotides are TGCGCCAGCAGCTATACCGGACAGGGGAAGGGCTACACCTTC.